The T cell receptor (beta chain) under discussion was sequenced for a study of blood T cell repertoires in COVID-19. Germline CDR1 and CDR2: SGHRS and YFSETQ. The CDR3 consists of 15 residues. V lost 6 bases and J lost 5; bases outside the gene matches: 9. Original processing notes: Reference gene primer amplification gave estimated nucleated cell counts. Here immunoSEQ multiplex PCR was the method, and the copy in TCRdb shows in-frame clones only, minus some. The V and J calls and clone size were taken over from that table, and D and trimming were inferred from the DNA. The data contain about 420,000 clones, roughly 90% of them seen just once; the ten biggest clones take up 0.65% to 1%.

This receptor was obtained from a young man with COVID-19, enrolled during active disease. Material for sequencing was peripheral blood. This rearrangement joins TRBV5-1 to TRBJ1-4; 8 bases fit TRBD1. The CDR3 coding sequence is TGCGCCAGCACCCCCGGGGACAGGTTGAATGAAAAACTGTTTTTT. This sequence encodes CASTPGDRLNEKLFF.